Presented here are 31 T cell receptor beta chains from one specimen sequenced in a study of T cell responses to AZD1222 COVID-19 vaccine. Generated by immunoSEQ multiplex PCR, the TCRdb table keeps only in-frame clones and is missing some. The sample carries 120,000 to 150,000 clones, 80% to 95% recorded once. Source: peripheral blood, taken 28 days after the second AZD1222 dose. These receptors originate from an adult who received the AZD1222 COVID-19 vaccine.

The chain is built from TRBV6-5 and TRBJ2-7, with TRBD2 matching 13 bases. Germline V lookup: CDR1 MNHEY, CDR2 SVGAGI. V trimming: 9 bases; J trimming: 5 bases; junction bases outside the gene matches: 10. CDR3 length: 15 residues. The CDR3: CASTGLAGFGDEQYF. As DNA, the CDR3 is TGTGCCAGTACGGGACTAGCGGGATTTGGTGACGAGCAGTACTTC.

CDR3 nucleotide sequence: TGTGCCAGCTTGATTACAGGGTCGCACTACGAGCAGTACTTC. Protein: CASLITGSHYEQYF. This sequence joins TRBV3-1 (or the pseudogene TRBV3-2) and TRBJ2-7; a possible D gene is TRBD1 (6 bases). Between the trimmed V and J ends, which lost 8 bases and 3 bases, there was a span of 17 bases. CDR3 length: 14 residues. CDR1 is LGHDT, CDR2 YNNKEL, per germline (reference sequence).

This sequence joins TRBV28 and TRBJ1-5; possible D gene TRBD1, 5 bases. Germline lookup yields CDR1 MDHEN and CDR2 SYDVKM. V lost 5 bases, J lost 3 bases, and 8 bases lay in between. CDR3 size: 13 residues. The CDR3 coding sequence is TGTGCCAGCAGTCTACAGGACAATCAGCCCCAGCATTTT. It yields the protein CASSLQDNQPQHF.

This sequence joins TRBV6-2 or TRBV6-3 and TRBJ2-6; perhaps D is TRBD1 or TRBD2 (6 bases each). The germline V gene has CDR1 MNHEY and CDR2 SVGEGT. The CDR3 has 17 residues. Trimming removed 6 bases at V and 0 bases at J, with 15 bases between. CDR3 region: CASSNSRGLSGANVLTF. The CDR3 DNA reads TGTGCCAGCAGCAACAGTCGGGGGCTCTCTGGGGCCAACGTCCTGACTTTC.

The chain couples TRBV7-2 to TRBJ2-1; no definite D call. The CDR3 contains 11 residues. The V end was cut by 5 bases, the J end by 4 bases, with 3 bases between. The germline V gene encodes CDR1 SGHTA and CDR2 FQGNSA. The CDR3 region is CASSAYNEQFF. In DNA form, the CDR3 reads TGTGCCAGCAGCGCATACAATGAGCAGTTCTTC.

The V and J genes are TRBV18 and TRBJ1-2; D remains unclear. The CDR3 covers 12 residues. V lost 0 bases and J 8 bases, leaving 7 bases between the germline ends. Per germline, CDR1 KGHSH and CDR2 LQKENI. DNA of the CDR3: TGTGCCAGCTCACCACCCCGGGAAGGCTACACCTTC. Encoded protein: CASSPPREGYTF.

CDR3 in amino acids: CASSLASPYEQYF. For the CDR3, the DNA is TGTGCCAGCAGCTTGGCTAGTCCCTACGAGCAGTACTTC. The V gene is TRBV11-1, the J gene TRBJ2-7; the D is unclear. V dropped 3 bases and J dropped 2 bases, with 8 bases sitting between them. Germline V lookup: CDR1 SGHAT, CDR2 FQDESV (reference sequence). The CDR3 is 13 amino acids. Full variable domain (remainder filled in from reference TRBV11-1 and TRBJ2-7): EAEVAQSPRYKITEKSQAVAFWCDPISGHATLYWYRQILGQGPELLVQFQDESVVDDSQLPKDRFSAERLKGVDSTLKIQPAELGDSAMYLCASSLASPYEQYFGPGTRLTVT.

The rearrangement uses TRBV29-1 and TRBJ1-1; D might be TRBD1 (5 bases). Germline CDR1 SQVTM, CDR2 ANQGSEA. The V gene lost 7 bases and the J gene lost 2 bases, with 14 bases spanning the gap. The CDR3 contains 13 residues. CDR3 sequence reads: CSGVGHPNTEAFF. The CDR3 DNA reads as TGCAGCGGGGTCGGACACCCCAACACTGAAGCTTTCTTT.

This clone was detected only a few times. The rearrangement joins TRBV12-3 or TRBV12-4 to TRBJ2-1, with 10 positions matching TRBD1. This CDR3 contains 13 residues. J was trimmed by 7 bases and V by 3 bases; bases with no gene match: 0. CDR3 in amino acids: CASSLGQGNEQFF. The CDR3 coding sequence is TGTGCCAGCAGTTTGGGACAGGGGAATGAGCAGTTCTTC.

The chain recombines TRBV25-1 with TRBJ2-1; 7 positions agree with TRBD1. This CDR3 contains 15 residues. The V segment lost 1 base and the J segment 7 bases; nucleotides outside the gene matches: 7. Germline values: CDR1 MGHDK, CDR2 SYGVNS. CDR3 nucleotides: TGTGCCAGCAGTGAATGGAAAGGGGGCGGGAATGAGCAGTTCTTC. It specifies CASSEWKGGGNEQFF.

The V and J genes are TRBV10-3 and TRBJ1-5; TRBD1 is a possible D gene (5 bases). CDR1 and CDR2 from the germline V gene are ENHRY and SYGVKD. V dropped 5 bases and J dropped 6 bases, with 11 bases sitting between them. This CDR3 comprises 13 residues. In nucleotides, the CDR3 is TGTGCCATCAGTAGAGGGGAGCTTCAGCCCCAGCATTTT. Amino acids: CAISRGELQPQHF.

This chain links TRBV27 with TRBJ2-1; 8 bases map to TRBD2. The V gene end was trimmed by 6 bases and the J gene end by 2 bases; junction bases not matched to a gene: 6. Germline CDR1 is MNHEY and CDR2 is SMNVEV (reference sequence). CDR3 length equals 15 residues. CDR3 DNA sequence: TGTGCCAGCAGCGTCGAGCGGGGGCCCTACAATGAGCAGTTCTTC. Its protein is CASSVERGPYNEQFF.

This chain connects TRBV19 to TRBJ1-5; no definite D call. The V and J ends lost 7 bases and 4 bases respectively, with 17 bases between them. Germline lookup yields CDR1 LNHDA and CDR2 SQIVND (reference sequence). CDR3 length: 15 residues. The CDR3 loop is CASTPRFVGNQPQHF. The CDR3 DNA is TGTGCCAGTACCCCCAGGTTCGTGGGGAATCAGCCCCAGCATTTT.

The chain joins TRBV2 to TRBJ2-1; no reliable D call. The CDR3 contains 13 residues. Trimming pared 8 bases from V and 8 bases from J, leaving 16 bases between. Germline-derived CDR1 and CDR2 are SNHLY and FYNNEI. For the CDR3, the DNA is TGTGCCAGCGGCTACTACGGCCGGGATGAGCAGTTCTTC. Protein: CASGYYGRDEQFF.

This chain uses TRBV12-3 or TRBV12-4 with TRBJ2-5; D possibly corresponds to TRBD2 (7 bases). Trimming took 2 bases from V and 7 from J, leaving 11 bases between them. The length of the CDR3 is 13 residues. The CDR3 nucleotides are TGTGCCAGCAGTTTAACAAGGGGGGGGACCCAGTACTTC. Its translation: CASSLTRGGTQYF.

The chain recombines TRBV6-1 with TRBJ1-2, with D uncertain. The CDR3 totals 14 residues. CDR1 MNHNS and CDR2 SASEGT come from the germline V gene. Trimming pared 2 bases from V and 8 bases from J, leaving 15 bases between. The CDR3 DNA follows: TGTGCCAGCAGTGAAATAGGCCTAGGGCGCGGCTACACCTTC. Amino acids: CASSEIGLGRGYTF.

This chain connects TRBV2 to TRBJ1-1, with 9 bases matching TRBD1. This CDR3 has 14 amino acids. Germline CDR1 is SNHLY and CDR2 is FYNNEI. V lost 8 bases, J lost 1 base, and 5 bases stayed unmatched. The CDR3 DNA follows: TGTGCCAGCGCTCCGGGACAGGGGAACACTGAAGCTTTCTTT. This codes for CASAPGQGNTEAFF. The whole variable domain, remainder taken from reference TRBV2 and TRBJ1-1, is EPEVTQTPSHQVTQMGQEVILRCVPISNHLYFYWYRQILGQKVEFLVSFYNNEISEKSEIFDDQFSVERPDGSNFTLKIRSTKLEDSAMYFCASAPGQGNTEAFFGQGTRLTVV.

The V call is TRBV5-1, the J call TRBJ1-4, with a possible D match to TRBD1 (5 bases). Germline V gene data show CDR1 as SGHRS and CDR2 as YFSETQ. Trimming pared 5 bases from V and 7 bases from J, leaving 21 bases between. This CDR3 is built from 16 residues. The CDR3 is CASRPSTTAQGEKLFF. DNA of the CDR3: TGCGCCAGCAGACCCTCCACGACAGCCCAGGGTGAAAAACTGTTTTTT.

The DNA for the CDR3 is TGTGCCAGCAGCCTCGGACCGTATCAAGAGACCCAGTACTTC. This codes for CASSLGPYQETQYF. V usage is TRBV9 and J usage is TRBJ2-5; D gene uncertain. V was shortened by 4 bases and J by 2 bases, with 12 bases between the two germline ends. The CDR3 runs to 14 residues. Germline assignment: CDR1 SGDLS and CDR2 YYNGEE.

The chain carries TRBV5-1 and TRBJ1-1; no definite D call. The V gene's germline CDR1 is SGHRS and CDR2 YFSETQ. CDR3 size: 12 residues. V was pared by 1 base and J by 2 bases, with 3 bases between. The DNA for the CDR3 is TGCGCCAGCAGCTTGTCCAACACTGAAGCTTTCTTT. Translating gives CASSLSNTEAFF.

Here the CDR3 reads CASRTDRANEKLFF. The DNA for the CDR3 is TGTGCCAGCAGGACCGACAGGGCCAATGAAAAACTGTTTTTT. The rearrangement links TRBV11-3 to TRBJ1-4, with TRBD1 identical over 7 bases. The germline gives CDR1 SGHNT, CDR2 YENEEA. V was pared by 6 bases and J by 5 bases, with 6 bases of the junction left unmatched. The CDR3 spans 14 residues. The whole variable domain, remainder taken from reference TRBV11-3 and TRBJ1-4, is EAGVVQSPRYKIIEKKQPVAFWCNPISGHNTLYWYLQNLGQGPELLIRYENEEAVDDSQLPKDRFSAERLKGVDSTLKIQPAELGDSAVYLCASRTDRANEKLFFGSGTQLSVL.

The CDR3 nucleotides read TGTGCCAGCAGCGTAGGTAGGGTGGCTGATGGCTACACCTTC. Translating it yields CASSVGRVADGYTF. The gene calls are TRBV9 and TRBJ1-2, with unresolved D. CDR3 length: 14 amino acids. Germline-derived CDR1 and CDR2 are SGDLS and YYNGEE. Deletions cut 0 bases from V and 6 bases from J, with 12 bases between. The full variable domain, completed using reference TRBV9 and TRBJ1-2, is DSGVTQTPKHLITATGQRVTLRCSPRSGDLSVYWYQQSLDQGLQFLIQYYNGEERAKGNILERFSAQQFPDLHSELNLSSLELGDSALYFCASSVGRVADGYTFGSGTRLTVV.

The chain has TRBV19 and TRBJ2-1, with D perhaps matching TRBD2 (6 bases). This CDR3 spans 17 amino acids. Germline assignment: CDR1 LNHDA and CDR2 SQIVND (reference sequence). Trimming took off 4 bases at V and 9 bases at J, with 25 bases between the two ends. The CDR3 coding sequence is TGTGCCAGTAGTACCTTCCGGGACTTTGCAGTCATCGGTGAGCAGTTCTTC. Translated: CASSTFRDFAVIGEQFF.

The chain uses TRBV9 and TRBJ1-5; D not certain. V was cut by 5 bases and J by 2 bases, with 14 bases left in between. There are 15 residues in the CDR3. Germline V gene lookup returns CDR1 SGDLS and CDR2 YYNGEE. CDR3 region: CASSPGDGGNQPQHF. CDR3 DNA: TGTGCCAGCAGTCCCGGTGACGGCGGCAATCAGCCCCAGCATTTT.

The V gene is TRBV6-2 or TRBV6-3, the J gene TRBJ1-6; D remains unclear. Germline V gives CDR1 MNHEY, CDR2 SVGEGT. V lost 2 bases and J lost 7, with 15 bases in between. The CDR3 totals 16 residues. In nucleotides, the CDR3 is TGTGCCAGCAGTTACGTCGGGGTCATTGGGAATTCACCCCTCCACTTT. This translates into CASSYVGVIGNSPLHF.

The J gene is TRBJ1-5, the V gene TRBV6-5, with D tentatively TRBD1 (5 bases). Trimming stripped 5 bases from V and 5 bases from J, with 10 bases between. Per the germline V gene, CDR1 is MNHEY and CDR2 is SVGAGI. This CDR3 comprises 13 residues. CDR3 region: CASSPRAHQPQHF. CDR3 DNA: TGTGCCAGCAGTCCCAGGGCCCATCAGCCCCAGCATTTT.

The V call is TRBV6-4, the J call TRBJ2-1; TRBD1 agrees at 7 bases. V lost 2 bases and J lost 1; bases outside the gene matches: 5. The CDR3 totals 16 residues. Germline V gene data show CDR1 as MRHNA and CDR2 as SNTAGT. For the CDR3, the DNA is TGTGCCAGCAGTGACACCCGACAGGGTTCCTACAATGAGCAGTTCTTC. The encoded protein is CASSDTRQGSYNEQFF.

This chain joins TRBV6-2 or TRBV6-3 and TRBJ1-1; D might be TRBD1 (5 bases). Germline values: CDR1 MNHEY, CDR2 SVGEGT. V was shortened by 5 bases and J by 0 bases, with 7 bases between the two germline ends. The CDR3 sequence is 13 residues long. In nucleotides, the CDR3 is TGTGCCAGCAGTGACAGCATGAACACTGAAGCTTTCTTT. This codes for CASSDSMNTEAFF.

The V call is TRBV28, the J call TRBJ1-2; D unclear. Per the germline V gene, CDR1 is MDHEN and CDR2 is SYDVKM. The V end was cut by 6 bases, the J end by 7 bases, with 9 bases between. The CDR3 contains 11 residues. The CDR3 protein is CASSLHIGYTF. DNA of the CDR3: TGTGCCAGCAGCCTACATATTGGCTACACCTTC.

The chain couples TRBV5-8 to TRBJ1-3; 7 bases are shared with TRBD1. Germline assignment: CDR1 SGHTS and CDR2 YDEGEE. The trim removed 2 bases at V and 0 bases at J, leaving 2 bases unmatched. This CDR3 contains 15 residues. CDR3 amino acids: CASSLDRDSGNTIYF. For the CDR3, the DNA is TGTGCCAGCAGCTTAGACAGGGACTCTGGAAACACCATATATTTT.

The V gene is TRBV7-3, the J gene TRBJ1-2; D might be TRBD1 (6 bases). The V and J ends lost 6 bases and 2 bases respectively, with 13 bases between them. CDR3 size: 14 residues. CDR1 and CDR2 from the germline V gene are SGHTA and FQGTGA. Here the CDR3 reads CASSLMGTNYGYTF. In DNA form, the CDR3 reads TGTGCCAGCAGTCTCATGGGGACAAACTATGGCTACACCTTC.